This T cell receptor beta chain comes out of a study of blood T cell repertoires in COVID-19 (TCRdb year 2020). Study-level background: Recovered participants in ImmuneRACE Cohort 3 were defined by two consecutive negative NP/OP PCR tests, clearance by a healthcare professional, or resolution of symptoms. Collaborator samples came from the United States, Italy and Spain and covered acute and convalescent phases of COVID-19. The prospective study material was composed of cDNA or gDNA derived from T cells, B-cell-depleted T cells, or PBMCs. Subjects who had been exposed to COVID-19, were actively infected with it, or had recovered from it provided the deeply sampled blood TCRbeta repertoires that made up the dataset. The repertoires were released in a freely available public database meant as a resource for research on the immune response to SARS-CoV-2. Samples came from the ongoing ImmuneRACE study (first 160 participants) plus 1,254 subjects from 6 global collaborators. Nearly every sample came with metadata listing a de-identified subject ID, COVID-19 status, age in years and sex. Where available, HLA class I and class II types were taken from metadata supplied by the sample provider and were not determined by assay-based typing.

After removal of 4 bases from V and 4 bases from J, the junction retains 9 bases not matched to a gene. From the germline V gene (reference sequence), CDR1 is LNHDA and CDR2 is SQIVND. The CDR3 measures 16 amino acids from cysteine to phenylalanine. CDR3 DNA is the only sequence kept; it has 48 bases, read in frame from the first base. Enrolling through a virtual design, the prospective study's participants ranged in age from roughly 18 to 95 years and lived across some 23 United States geographic areas. To assign participants to cohorts, the prospective study relied on clinical history that participants themselves reported in a screening survey and a study questionnaire. In the prospective study, mobile phlebotomists collected whole blood, serum and a nasopharyngeal or oropharyngeal swab from each participant. Participants in the prospective study had the option to provide additional blood draws and questionnaires over a roughly 2-month period. Prospective study blood samples were shipped either frozen or at room temperature before DNA extraction.

TCRbeta CDR3 regions were amplified from genomic DNA using the immunoSEQ Assay, a bias-controlled multiplex PCR. Turning to the authors' computational methods: The number of nucleated cells in each sample was estimated from the amplification of reference gene primers within the assay. To quantify the absolute abundance of each unique TCRbeta CDR3 rearrangement, sequence reads were collapsed and filtered. For each sample, productive Simpson clonality was calculated as the square root of Simpson's diversity index over productive rearrangements. Drawn from immuneACCESS, this table holds only the in-frame rearrangements with V and J called that TCRdb kept. Clones are partly lost; checked studies trace under half to an unresolved V gene and leave the rest unexplained. V and J calls and clone size are as listed in that table; D and trimming were resolved from the DNA. This sample gives a few hundred thousand clones in total; around nine tenths of them show up just once. The ten largest make up roughly 7.1% of the sample.

What the work shows at the level of the full study, not this receptor alone: The amount of clinical and demographic metadata varied by source and participant and was provided uncurated.

A note on this clone: Its antigen is not yet known. Per-base qualities were not stored, and no clone one base away is much larger.

Sequenced material: PBMCs or T cells enriched from blood (not recorded which). The source is a young man in a cohort exposed to, infected with or recovered from COVID-19 (not recorded which). Rearrangement joined TRBV19 to TRBJ2-5, and TRBD2 aligns with 10 junction nucleotides. Read as DNA, the sequence is TGTGCCAGTAGTACCTCTAGCGGGAGAGTTGGAGAGACCCAGTACTTC. It codes for CASSTSSGRVGETQYF.